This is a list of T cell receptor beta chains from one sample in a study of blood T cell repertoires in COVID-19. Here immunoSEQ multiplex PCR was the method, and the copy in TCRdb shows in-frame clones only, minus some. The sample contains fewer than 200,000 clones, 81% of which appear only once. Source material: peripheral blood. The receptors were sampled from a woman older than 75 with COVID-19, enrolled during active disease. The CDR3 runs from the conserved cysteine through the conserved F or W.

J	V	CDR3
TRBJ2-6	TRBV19	CASHTGSGANVLTF
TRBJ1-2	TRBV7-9	CASSLVAGANYGYTF
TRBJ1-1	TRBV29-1	CSVRTVNTEAFF
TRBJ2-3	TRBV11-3	CASSLTSGSTDTQYF
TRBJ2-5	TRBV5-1	CASSSTGTGEETQYF
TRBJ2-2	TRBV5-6	CASSPGTFSTGELFF
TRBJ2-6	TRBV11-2	CASSSGTGALSGANVLTF
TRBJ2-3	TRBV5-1	CASSLAGPDTQYF
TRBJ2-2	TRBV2	CASSYRVPSTGELFF
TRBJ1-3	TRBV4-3	CASSQDAGSGNTIYF
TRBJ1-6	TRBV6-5	CASSYGAHPRSPLHF
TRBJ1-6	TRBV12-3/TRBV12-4	CASTPTRDSPLHF
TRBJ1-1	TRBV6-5	CASSFRQGDTEAFF
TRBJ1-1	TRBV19	CASSINRGRARSTEAFF
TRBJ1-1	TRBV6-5	CASSSTGYTEAFF
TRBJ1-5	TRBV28	CASSSGQGGAQPQHF
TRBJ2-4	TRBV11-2	CASSPLNLAKNIQYF
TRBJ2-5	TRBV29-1	CSVDSGGQETQYF
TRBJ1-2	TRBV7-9	CASSSWTDNYGYTF
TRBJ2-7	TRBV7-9	CASSHLGPTGEQYF
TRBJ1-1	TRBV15	CATSRSLGGTEAFF
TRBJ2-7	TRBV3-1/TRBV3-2	CASSQVGARDEQYF
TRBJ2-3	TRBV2	CASKEGTGGLDTQYF
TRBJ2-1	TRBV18	CASSLGQRNEQFF
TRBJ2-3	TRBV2	CASRRTGQF
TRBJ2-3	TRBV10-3	CAISESQFFSTDTQYF
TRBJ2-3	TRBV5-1	CASSLRPSGAESDTQYF
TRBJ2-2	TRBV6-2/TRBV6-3	CASSRTGFAGELFF
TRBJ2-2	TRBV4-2	CASSQEVVSRGGRTGELFF
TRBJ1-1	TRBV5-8	CASRGGKNTEAFF
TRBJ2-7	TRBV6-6	CASRSPARDISYEQYF
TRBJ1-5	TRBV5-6	CASSLARTGRNQPQHF
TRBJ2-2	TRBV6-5	CASISRQSRAGELFF
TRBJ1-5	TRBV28	CASSLMGGGQPQHF
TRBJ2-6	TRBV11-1	CASKEGAASGANVLTF
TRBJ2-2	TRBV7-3	CASTSGTPPNTGELFF
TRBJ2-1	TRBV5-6	CASRSLAGYNEQFF
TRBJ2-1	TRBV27	CASSFSTSTFYNEQFF
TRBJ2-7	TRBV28	CASSSYGQGNVIGQYF
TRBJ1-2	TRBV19	CASSRDRWGDYGYTF
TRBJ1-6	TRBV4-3	CASSQDEAGSSYNSPLHF
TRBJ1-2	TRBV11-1	CASSARTGVNYGYTF
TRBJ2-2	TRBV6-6	CASSYIGGANTGELFF
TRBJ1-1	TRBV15	CATSRDYLGGGEAFF
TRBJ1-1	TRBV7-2	CASSPTGAPNTEAFF
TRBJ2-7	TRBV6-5	CASSYSQGITYEQYF
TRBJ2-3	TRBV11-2	CASSLWPSGSPDTQYF
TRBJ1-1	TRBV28	CASSIRGSPGEAFF
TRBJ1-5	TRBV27	CASSSRDQPQHF